This T cell receptor beta chain emerged from a study of radiation and T cells in renal cell carcinoma. About the research overall: Nephrectomy followed 15 Gy stereotactic body radiation by 4 weeks.

Concerning this clone itself: Its antigen is currently unknown.

Time point given: baseline pretreatment blood. Described treatment: 15 Gy SBRT to primary tumor, nephrectomy 4 weeks later. Radiation-treated patients gave blood at baseline, week 2 and week 4. This renal cell carcinoma was of the clear cell type. Study results and caveats: Pretreatment tumor biopsies were lacking, so baseline clonotypes are unknown.

The CDR3 sequence is 14 residues long. Trimming left V 0 bases short and J 5 bases short, with 8 bases between. Germline lookup yields CDR1 LGHNA and CDR2 YNFKEQ. TCRdb's copy holds only in-frame clones and misses some; the assay was immunoSEQ multiplex PCR. This repertoire shows some 100,000 clones, 82% found once; its top ten account for roughly 7%. The material sequenced was blood, taken from a patient whose treatment included radiotherapy and nephrectomy. This receptor was taken from a man between 60 and 75 years old with renal cell carcinoma. The chain couples TRBV4-2 to TRBJ2-1; D remains unclear. CDR3 in amino acids: CASSQEWDNNEQFF. The DNA of the CDR3 is TGTGCCAGCAGCCAAGAATGGGATAACAATGAGCAGTTCTTC.